This TCR beta chain was recorded in a study of blood T cell repertoires in COVID-19. In the study overall: PBMCs, B-cell-depleted T cells, or T cells provided the cDNA or gDNA that made up the material.

The data were produced by immunoSEQ multiplex PCR, yet TCRdb's version contains in-frame clones alone and is incomplete. The profile shows about 330,000 clones, about 90% of them singletons. Germline V CDR1 and CDR2: SGHVS, FNYEAQ. The CDR3 runs 16 residues. V lost 1 base, J lost 1 base, and 13 bases lay in between. The rearrangement joins TRBV7-6 to TRBJ2-5, with a weak D call TRBD1 (7 bases). Specimen: PBMCs or T cells enriched from blood (not recorded which). This receptor was identified in a woman in her 30s who had recovered from COVID-19. Here the CDR3 DNA reads TGTGCCAGCAGCTTAGTCCAGGGGGGAACCCAAGAGACCCAGTACTTC. This sequence encodes CASSLVQGGTQETQYF.